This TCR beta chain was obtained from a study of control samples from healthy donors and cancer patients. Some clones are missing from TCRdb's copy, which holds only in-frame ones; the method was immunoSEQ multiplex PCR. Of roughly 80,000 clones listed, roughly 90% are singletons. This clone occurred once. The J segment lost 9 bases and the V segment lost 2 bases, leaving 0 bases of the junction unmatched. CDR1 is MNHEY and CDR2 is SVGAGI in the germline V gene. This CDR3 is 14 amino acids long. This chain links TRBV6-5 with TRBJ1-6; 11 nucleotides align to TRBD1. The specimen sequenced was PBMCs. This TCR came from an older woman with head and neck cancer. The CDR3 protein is CASSYGTGGSPLHF. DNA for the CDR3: TGTGCCAGCAGTTACGGGACAGGGGGTTCACCCCTCCACTTT.